This T cell receptor beta chain was found in a study of OX40 agonist ivuxolimab in advanced cancers. General notes on the study: Ivuxolimab was a fully human IgG2 agonistic monoclonal antibody targeting the costimulatory receptor OX40 (CD134). Intravenous ivuxolimab was administered to patients every 2 weeks at six dose levels: 0.01, 0.1, 0.3, 1.5, 3 and 10 mg/kg. Among the roughly 50 dose-escalation patients, around 19 had hepatocellular carcinoma, approximately 15 melanoma, 9 renal cell carcinoma and 9 head and neck cancer. In the dose-escalation cohort, 82.7% of patients were male, and the mean age was around 60 years, with a range of about 20 to 79. Patients were allowed to have had prior anti-PD-1, anti-PD-L1 or anti-CTLA-4 therapy, and approximately 40% of the dose-escalation patients had been treated with checkpoint inhibitors. Partial responses were achieved by three dose-escalation patients, of whom one had hepatocellular carcinoma and two had cutaneous melanoma. The purpose of peripheral TCRbeta sequencing was to test whether ivuxolimab changed TCR sequence diversity and led to clonal T-cell expansion. The paper reports the monotherapy dose-escalation portion (N of about 50 patients) of the phase I ivuxolimab trial. Summary of the overall study and its limitations: After ivuxolimab, more expanded clones were found on average in CD8+ T cells than in CD4+ T cells. Low levels of normalized T-cell clonal expansion were also seen in some nonresponding patients. Which antigens the clonally expanded peripheral T cells were specific for was not determined. In the 0.1-3.0 mg/kg groups, partial responders were among the patients with the lowest normalized peripheral clonal expansion, particularly in CD8+ T cells. At doses of 0.1 to 3.0 mg/kg, clonal expansion of both CD4+ and CD8+ T cells in blood was seen between baseline and week 6.

To sequence the TCRbeta CDR3 region, genomic DNA was isolated from the sorted cells. The immunoSEQ Assay was used to sequence the TCRbeta CDR3 regions. TCRdb limited this immuneACCESS table to in-frame rearrangements with V and J called. A share of clones is missing; checked studies link under half to unresolved V genes, and the rest is unexplained. This sample is represented by tens of thousands of clones; more than 75% of them were singletons. The ten largest clones add up to about 1% of the sample. The trial excluded patients who had a history of autoimmune disease or were on systemic immunosuppression. Peripheral blood for TCR sequencing was collected from all dose cohorts at baseline, on cycle 4 day 1, and on cycle 7 day 1. The samples were drawn from a first-in-human, open-label, multicenter phase I dose-escalation trial of ivuxolimab. The trial enrolled adults with locally advanced or metastatic head and neck squamous cell, hepatocellular, melanoma or renal cell carcinoma. Before TCR sequencing, CD4+ T cells and CD8+ T cells were sorted from peripheral blood as separate populations.

V is reduced by 0 bases and J by 7 bases, leaving a spacing of 14 bases between them. The germline V gene encodes CDR1 SGDLS and CDR2 YYNGEE. The CDR3 has 15 amino acids, counting the end cysteine and phenylalanine. The CDR3 DNA has 45 bases and is translated from base 1. Notes on this clone: Its recognized antigen is unknown. No base quality information exists; no much larger clone differs at one position.

This TCR was recovered from an adult with an advanced solid tumor such as melanoma, head and neck, liver or kidney cancer. This chain joins TRBV9 to TRBJ2-4; TRBD2 might be the D gene, on 6 matching bases. The starting material was CD4+ or CD8+ T cells sorted from blood, obtained in a trial of the OX40 agonist ivuxolimab. The bases read TGTGCCAGCAGCGTAGCTACGGGGGTTCAGAACATTCAGTACTTC. It encodes CASSVATGVQNIQYF. Where the CDR3 stops, the reference TRBV9 and TRBJ2-4 genes take over; the full variable domain is DSGVTQTPKHLITATGQRVTLRCSPRSGDLSVYWYQQSLDQGLQFLIQYYNGEERAKGNILERFSAQQFPDLHSELNLSSLELGDSALYFCASSVATGVQNIQYFGAGTRLSVL.